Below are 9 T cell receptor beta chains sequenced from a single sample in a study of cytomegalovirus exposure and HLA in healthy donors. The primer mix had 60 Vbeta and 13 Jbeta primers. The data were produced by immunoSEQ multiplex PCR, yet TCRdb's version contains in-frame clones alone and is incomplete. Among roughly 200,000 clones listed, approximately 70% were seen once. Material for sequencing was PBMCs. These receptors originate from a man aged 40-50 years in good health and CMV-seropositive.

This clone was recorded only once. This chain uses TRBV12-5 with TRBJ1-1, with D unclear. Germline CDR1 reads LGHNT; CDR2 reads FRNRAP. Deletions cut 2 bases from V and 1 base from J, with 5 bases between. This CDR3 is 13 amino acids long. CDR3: CASGLQANTEAFF. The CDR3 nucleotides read TGTGCTAGTGGTTTGCAGGCGAACACTGAAGCTTTCTTT. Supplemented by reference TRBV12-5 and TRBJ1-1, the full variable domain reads DARVTQTPRHKVTEMGQEVTMRCQPILGHNTVFWYRQTMMQGLELLAYFRNRAPLDDSGMPKDRFSAEMPDATLATLKIQPSEPRDSAVYFCASGLQANTEAFFGQGTRLTVV.

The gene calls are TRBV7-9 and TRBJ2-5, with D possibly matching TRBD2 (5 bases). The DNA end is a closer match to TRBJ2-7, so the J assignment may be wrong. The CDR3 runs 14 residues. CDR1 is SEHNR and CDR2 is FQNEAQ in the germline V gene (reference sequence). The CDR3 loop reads CASSPTDPGYEQYF. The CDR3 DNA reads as TGTGCCAGCAGCCCCACGGACCCGGGGTACGAGCAGTACTTC.

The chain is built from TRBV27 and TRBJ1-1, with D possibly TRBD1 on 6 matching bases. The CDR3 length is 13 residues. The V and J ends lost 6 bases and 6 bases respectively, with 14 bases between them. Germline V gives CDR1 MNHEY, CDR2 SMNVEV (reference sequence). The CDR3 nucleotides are TGTGCCAGCAGACGAACAGGGATCCCTGAAGCTTTCTTT. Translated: CASRRTGIPEAFF.

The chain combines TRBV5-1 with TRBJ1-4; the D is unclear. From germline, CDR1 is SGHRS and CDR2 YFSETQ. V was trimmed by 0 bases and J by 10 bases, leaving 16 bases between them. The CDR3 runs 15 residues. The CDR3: CASSLETGLGGKLFF. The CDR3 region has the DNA TGCGCCAGCAGCTTGGAGACGGGGTTAGGAGGAAAACTGTTTTTT. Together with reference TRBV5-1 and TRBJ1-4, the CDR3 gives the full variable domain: KAGVTQTPRYLIKTRGQQVTLSCSPISGHRSVSWYQQTPGQGLQFLFEYFSETQRNKGNFPGRFSGRQFSNSRSEMNVSTLELGDSALYLCASSLETGLGGKLFFGSGTQLSVL.

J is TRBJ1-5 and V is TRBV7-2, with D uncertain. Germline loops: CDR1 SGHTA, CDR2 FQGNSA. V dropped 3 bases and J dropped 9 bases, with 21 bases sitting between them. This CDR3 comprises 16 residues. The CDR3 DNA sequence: TGTGCCAGCAGCTTTAATGGGCCGGCGGTCCGGGGGCCCCAGCATTTT. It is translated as CASSFNGPAVRGPQHF.

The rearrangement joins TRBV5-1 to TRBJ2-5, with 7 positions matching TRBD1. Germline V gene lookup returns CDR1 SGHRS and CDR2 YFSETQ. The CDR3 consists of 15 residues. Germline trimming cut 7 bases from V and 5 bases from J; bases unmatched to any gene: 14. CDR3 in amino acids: CASGLGDRETETQYF. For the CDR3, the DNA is TGCGCCAGCGGATTGGGTGACAGGGAGACTGAGACCCAGTACTTC.

This CDR3 reads CASSLNRADNSPLHF. CDR3 DNA: TGTGCCAGCAGCTTAAACAGGGCTGATAATTCACCCCTCCACTTT. The gene calls are TRBV7-6 and TRBJ1-6; D is perhaps TRBD1 (6 bases). Germline V gene data show CDR1 as SGHVS and CDR2 as FNYEAQ. This CDR3 region has 15 residues. V was pared by 2 bases and J by 5 bases, with 10 bases between.

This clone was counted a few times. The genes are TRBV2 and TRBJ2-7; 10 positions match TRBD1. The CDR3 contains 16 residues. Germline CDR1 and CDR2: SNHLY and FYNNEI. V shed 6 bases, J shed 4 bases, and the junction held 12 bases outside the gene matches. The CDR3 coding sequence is TGTGCCAGCAGAAGAAGATCAGGACAGGGGGGATACGAGCAGTACTTC. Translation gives CASRRRSGQGGYEQYF. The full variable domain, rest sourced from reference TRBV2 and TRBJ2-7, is EPEVTQTPSHQVTQMGQEVILRCVPISNHLYFYWYRQILGQKVEFLVSFYNNEISEKSEIFDDQFSVERPDGSNFTLKIRSTKLEDSAMYFCASRRRSGQGGYEQYFGPGTRLTVT.

CDR3 loop: CSVAGTGYEQYF. In DNA, the CDR3 is TGCAGCGTTGCGGGGACAGGGTACGAGCAGTACTTC. The V and J genes are TRBV29-1 and TRBJ2-7; 9 bases agree with TRBD1. The CDR3 is 12 residues long. Germline V gives CDR1 SQVTM, CDR2 ANQGSEA. V lost 4 bases and J lost 4; bases outside the gene matches: 2.